This TCR beta chain was sequenced in a study of T cells in Graves' hyperthyroidism and ophthalmopathy (dated by TCRdb to the late 2010s). For the wider study: Peripheral blood was collected at initial diagnosis, before any treatment. A discovery cohort of about a hundred patients, roughly 45 with Graves' ophthalmopathy and 55 to 60 with stable Graves' hyperthyroidism, was used to find distinguishing TCR V-J signatures. Whether ophthalmopathy could be predicted prospectively was tested in an independent validation cohort made up of fewer than 20 hyperthyroidism patients plus 17 patients who later progressed to ophthalmopathy. The roughly 91 discovery patients were randomly divided into training and test sets at a 7:3 ratio. Thyroid tissue and blood T-cell repertoires from over 5 Graves' hyperthyroidism patients were also compared in the study. Once sampling was done, hyperthyroidism patients were given methimazole at a starting dose of 30 mg daily, whereas ophthalmopathy patients were given high-dose intravenous methylprednisolone. The paper reports TCR Vbeta CDR3 sequencing of about 140 peripheral blood samples: approximately 41 ophthalmopathy, fewer than 80 hyperthyroidism and around 17 progressor patients.

From cysteine to phenylalanine, the CDR3 is 18 amino acids long. The CDR3 DNA has 54 bases and is translated from base 1. The germline V gene gives CDR1 as MNHEY and CDR2 as SVGEGT. Between the V and J ends, shortened by 3 bases and 0 bases respectively, the junction contains 21 bases. Ophthalmopathy patients had moderately to severely active disease, Clinical Activity Score of at least 3, NOSPECS grade of at least 4, and duration under 3 months. The study excluded patients with uncontrolled infections, other autoimmune diseases, pregnancy or lactation. Diagnoses were based on clinical symptoms, serum thyroxine and TRAb, thyroid ultrasound and orbital computed tomography. PBMCs were isolated from 7.5 to 10 ml of fresh peripheral blood by Ficoll-Paque density gradient centrifugation. Total RNA was extracted with Trizol reagent, and quality was checked on an Agilent 2100 Bioanalyzer. Paper-wide results and their limitations: During validation, the model predicted progression to ophthalmopathy a median of approximately 6 months ahead of onset, with 70.59% sensitivity and roughly 75% specificity. A 13 V-J signature model separated ophthalmopathy from stable hyperthyroidism, with around 90% sensitivity and 81.08% specificity in cross-validation and 80%/75% in testing. Sample size was not statistically predetermined, and blinding of investigators to group allocation was not performed. Most expanded thyroid clonotypes (frequency above 0.001) were also detected in blood, a finding suggesting that blood repertoires may reflect thyroid immune responses.

The table lists this clonotype with a few counts. What antigen it recognizes has not been identified. No quality values exist for individual bases; no much larger clone is one base distant. TCR beta CDR3 regions were amplified from RNA transcripts. A first-round RT-PCR of the TCR CDR3 used the HTBI primer set with the Qiagen OneStep RT-PCR kit. The libraries were constructed in a second round of multiplex PCR and then size-selected and purified. Libraries were sequenced paired-end with 100 bp reads on an Illumina HiSeq2000. The authors' analysis ran thus. SOAPnuke was used to process the raw data, removing reads that contained adapters or uncalled bases, had a mean Phred below 15, or lacked an exact match to the constant primer or identifier. High-quality paired reads were merged with COPE v1.2.5, and unique nucleotide sequences were defined as clonotypes. MiTCR v1.1 was used to align the clonotypes against IMGT TRBV, TRBD and TRBJ reference segments. Analysis was restricted to V-J combinations with a frequency above 0.0001, which covered roughly 99% of repertoires. The TCS score was defined as the ratio of F50 (clonal expansion) to E x V (chaos), calculated using BLOSUM62-based TCRdist between CDR3 peptides within each V-J. Welch's t-statistics and random forest reduced 500 to 650 V-J features to roughly 13, which were used in a naive Bayes classifier (R e1071). The similarity between thyroid and blood repertoires was quantified using the Morisita-Horn index. The raw public data were reprocessed by TCRdb itself: fastp quality trimming at Q25, MiXCR clonotype calling, in-frame beta chains only. Each entry merges the rows of one CDR3 protein and shows their most common DNA and genes. The V and J calls and clone size are TCRdb's, not the authors'. This sample has hundreds of thousands of distinct CDR3 sequences in its table, and roughly 14% of those were observed once. The biggest ten clones account for about 3.9% of the sample.

This TCR was recovered from a woman between 35 and 50 years old with Graves' ophthalmopathy. The chain joins TRBV6-2 or TRBV6-3 to TRBJ2-7, and possibly TRBD1, on 6 matching bases. Sample: blood. The DNA sequence follows: TGTGCCAGCAGTTATGCTCCTTCTGGGGGCGGGTCCTCCTACGAGCAGTACTTC. The resulting protein is CASSYAPSGGGSSYEQYF.